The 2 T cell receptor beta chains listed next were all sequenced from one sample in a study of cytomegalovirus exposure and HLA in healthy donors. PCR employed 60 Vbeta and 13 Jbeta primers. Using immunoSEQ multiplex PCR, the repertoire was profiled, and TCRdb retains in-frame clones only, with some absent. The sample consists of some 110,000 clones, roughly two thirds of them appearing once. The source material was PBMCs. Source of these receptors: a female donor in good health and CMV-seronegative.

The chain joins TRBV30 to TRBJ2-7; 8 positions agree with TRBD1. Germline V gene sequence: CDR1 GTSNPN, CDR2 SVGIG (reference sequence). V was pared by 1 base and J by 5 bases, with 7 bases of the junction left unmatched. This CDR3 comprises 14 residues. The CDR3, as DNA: TGTGCCTGGAGTGAATGGAACAGGGGGAACGAGCAGTACTTC. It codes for CAWSEWNRGNEQYF.

CDR3: CASSLHGRPTEAFF. The CDR3 DNA reads as TGCGCCAGCAGCCTTCACGGCAGGCCGACGGAAGCTTTCTTT. The chain links TRBV4-3 to TRBJ1-1, with unresolved D. The CDR3 runs to 14 residues. With 4 bases removed from V and 8 bases from J, the gap between germline ends came to 17 bases. In germline, CDR1 is LGHNA, CDR2 YSLEER.